This entry describes one TCR beta chain. Its specificity is unknown. Assay: immunoSEQ multiplex PCR; the TCRdb copy retains only in-frame clones and omits some. There are about 280,000 clones in the sample; around 87% occur only once, and roughly 0.93% lies in the top ten. With V trimmed by 6 bases and J by 0 bases, 1 base remained unmatched. Germline values: CDR1 MGHDK, CDR2 SYGVNS. CDR3 size: 14 residues. A 120-subject validation cohort, separate from the approximately 610-subject first cohort, supplied the donors. This entry belongs to a study of cytomegalovirus exposure and HLA in healthy donors. General study points: Confirmation in vitro established that three CMV-associated chains were specific for CMV antigens. The study found most TCR sequences rare, yet found some public TCRs in many donors.

Sample: PBMCs. The source is a woman between 18 and 29 years old in good health and CMV-seronegative. The rearrangement uses TRBV25-1 and TRBJ2-1; 8 bases are shared with TRBD2. The chain's CDR3 is CASRSGSSYNEQFF. For the CDR3, the DNA is TGTGCCAGCAGAAGCGGGAGCTCCTACAATGAGCAGTTCTTC.